Below, one TCR beta chain is given with its context. Its antigen remains undetermined. No much larger clone exists at a distance of one base, and base qualities are not known. This sample was included in a study of blood T cells in healthy people across ages (dated by TCRdb to between 2014 and 2017). Broadly, across the study: In model experiments, template switching captured roughly one uniquely barcoded TCR beta cDNA molecule for every two T cells. For two donors (one aged 18 to 30 and one aged 80 or older), the study analyzed two additional independent replicas of 1 million unique cDNA reads from the same blood draw. Donors were grouped into four age groups: young (average approximately 16 years), middle-aged (over 35), aged (around 66) and long-lived (around 80). To track age-related changes in TCR beta repertoire diversity, the study relied on deep sequencing normalized with unique cDNA molecular identifiers. To avoid experimental bias, donors of different ages were distributed randomly across sequencing lanes.

The library came from 5' RACE. This sample was sequenced with an Illumina HiSeq 2500. A second roughly 6 to 12 cycle PCR used a sample-barcoded 5' primer and a J-beta primer mix. Each TCR beta cDNA molecule received a unique molecular identifier from a template-switch 5' adaptor carrying 12 random nucleotides. Each sample yielded at least 2.5 million CDR3-containing paired-end reads. The Mint cDNA synthesis kit, primed by a TRBC-specific oligonucleotide, was used to synthesize first-strand cDNA from all RNA. Following uracil-DNA glycosylase treatment, all cDNA underwent a first 18-cycle PCR with the universal primers M1SS and BC2_uni_R. The published analysis was carried out like this. For normalization, 1 million high-quality reads were randomly selected from each sample, with every read carrying a distinct molecular identifier. Reads with shared molecular identifiers were discarded instead of being binned into consensus sequences. MiTCR, run with a Q25 quality threshold and the strictest error-elimination algorithm, handled CDR3 identification, clonotype clustering and error correction. Lower-bound total TCR beta diversity was estimated with a nonparametric unseen species model using Euler transformation. TCRdb reprocessing: public reads trimmed at Q25 with fastp, clones called with MiXCR, in-frame beta chains kept. One record per CDR3 amino acid sequence lists the most common genes and DNA. These V and J calls originate from TCRdb's pipeline instead of the authors' own analysis. The sample has some 1 million distinct CDR3 sequences on record, 40% to 45% of them singletons. Of the sample, 15% to 20% falls within the top ten clones.

The research as a whole found: Estimates of total diversity based on one million sequenced T cells were regarded as lower bounds and as underestimates. Since profiling was done on bulk unsorted PBMCs, naive and antigen-experienced compartments could not be conclusively compared. The percentage of naive T cells measured by flow cytometry correlated strongly with observed TCR beta diversity. The CMV infection status of donors was not known, potentially confounding age-related changes in expanded clonotypes. As age increased, observed TCR beta diversity per million T cells dropped in a roughly linear way, and a significant reduction was already evident by age 40. Compared with the aged group, the long-lived group had more naive CD4+ T cells, fewer expanded clones and increased TCR diversity, suggesting age selection.

As encoded in the germline V gene (reference sequence), CDR1 is MNHEY while CDR2 is SMNVEV. The CDR3 sequence holds 15 residues, the cysteine and phenylalanine included. Just CDR3 DNA is preserved here, 45 bases in frame from base 1. Donors were approximately 42 systemically healthy Caucasian individuals from Russia aged roughly 6 to 100 years. Ten milliliters of peripheral blood were drawn from each donor into EDTA-treated Vacutainer tubes. Ficoll-Paque density-gradient centrifugation was used to isolate PBMCs, with at least 7 million obtained per sample. Total RNA, at least 5 micrograms per sample, was extracted from PBMCs with Trizol reagent. For every donor, flow cytometry on a PBMC aliquot measured the percentage of naive CD45RAhigh/CD27high T cells.

This receptor was obtained from a woman between 55 and 75 years old in good health. Sequenced input: blood. The rearranged segments are TRBV27 and TRBJ2-4; a stretch of 11 junction bases matches TRBD2. TRBJ2-7 explains the end of the DNA better; the J call may be wrong. The CDR3 in this case is CASHRRLAGTYEQYF. The nucleotide sequence is TGTGCCAGTCACCGTAGACTAGCGGGGACCTACGAGCAGTACTTC.